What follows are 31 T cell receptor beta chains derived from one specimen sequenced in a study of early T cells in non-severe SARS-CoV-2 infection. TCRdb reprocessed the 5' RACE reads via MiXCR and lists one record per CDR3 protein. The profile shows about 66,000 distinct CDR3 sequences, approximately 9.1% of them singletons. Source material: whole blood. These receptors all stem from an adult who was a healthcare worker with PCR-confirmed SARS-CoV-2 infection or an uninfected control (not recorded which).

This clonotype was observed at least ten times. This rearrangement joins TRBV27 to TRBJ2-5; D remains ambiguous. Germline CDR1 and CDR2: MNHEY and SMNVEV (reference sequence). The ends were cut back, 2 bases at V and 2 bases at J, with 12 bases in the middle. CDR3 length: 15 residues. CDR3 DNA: TGTGCCAGCAGTTTAGATGGGCAAGAACAAGAGACCCAGTACTTC. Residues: CASSLDGQEQETQYF.

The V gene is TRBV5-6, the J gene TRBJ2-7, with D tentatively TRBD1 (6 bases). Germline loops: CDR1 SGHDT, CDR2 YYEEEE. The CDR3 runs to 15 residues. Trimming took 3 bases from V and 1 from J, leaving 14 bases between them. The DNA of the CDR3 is TGTGCCAGCAGCTCGCGGACAGTTCAATCCTACGAGCAGTACTTC. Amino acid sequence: CASSSRTVQSYEQYF.

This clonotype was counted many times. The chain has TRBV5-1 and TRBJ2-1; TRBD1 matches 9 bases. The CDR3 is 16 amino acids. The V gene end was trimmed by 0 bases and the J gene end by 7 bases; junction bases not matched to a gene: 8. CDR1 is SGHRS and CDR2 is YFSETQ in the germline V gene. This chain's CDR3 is CASSLAPGQGWNEQFF. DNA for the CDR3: TGCGCCAGCAGCTTGGCCCCGGGACAGGGCTGGAATGAGCAGTTCTTC.

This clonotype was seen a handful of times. CDR3 amino acids: CASSLARVAGSTDTQYF. CDR3 bases: TGTGCCAGCAGCTTAGCGCGGGTAGCGGGCTCCACAGATACGCAGTATTTT. The chain combines TRBV7-8 with TRBJ2-3; 7 nucleotides agree with TRBD2. CDR1 SGHVS and CDR2 FQNEAQ come from the germline V gene. Trimming took 0 bases from V and 2 from J; bases not matched to a gene: 8. The CDR3 is made up of 17 amino acids.

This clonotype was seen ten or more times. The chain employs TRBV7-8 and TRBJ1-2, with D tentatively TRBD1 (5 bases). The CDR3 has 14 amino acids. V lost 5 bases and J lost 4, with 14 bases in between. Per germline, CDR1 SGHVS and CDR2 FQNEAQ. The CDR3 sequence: CASSPSGAFYGYTF. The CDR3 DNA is TGTGCCAGCAGCCCCTCCGGGGCCTTCTATGGCTACACCTTC.

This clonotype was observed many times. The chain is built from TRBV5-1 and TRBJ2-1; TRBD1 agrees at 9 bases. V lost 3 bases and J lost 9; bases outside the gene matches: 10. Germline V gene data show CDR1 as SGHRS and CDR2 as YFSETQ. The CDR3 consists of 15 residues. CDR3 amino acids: CASSSTGTGSLEQFF. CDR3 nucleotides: TGCGCCAGCAGCTCGACCGGGACAGGGTCACTTGAGCAGTTCTTC.

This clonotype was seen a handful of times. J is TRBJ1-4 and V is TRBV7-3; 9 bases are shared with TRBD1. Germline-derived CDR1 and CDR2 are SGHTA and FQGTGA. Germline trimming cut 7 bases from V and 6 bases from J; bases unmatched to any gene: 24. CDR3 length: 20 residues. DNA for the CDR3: TGTGCCAGCACCTTGATCCCAAGTCCCGGGACAGGGTTTTCCGATGAAAAACTGTTTTTT. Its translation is CASTLIPSPGTGFSDEKLFF.

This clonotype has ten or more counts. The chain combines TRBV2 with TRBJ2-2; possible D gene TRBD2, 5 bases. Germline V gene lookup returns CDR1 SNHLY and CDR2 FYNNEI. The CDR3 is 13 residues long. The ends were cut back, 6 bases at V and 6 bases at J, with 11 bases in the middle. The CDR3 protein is CASRVEAAGELFF. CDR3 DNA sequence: TGTGCCAGCAGGGTTGAAGCGGCCGGGGAGCTGTTTTTT. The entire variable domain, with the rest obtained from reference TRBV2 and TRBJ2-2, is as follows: EPEVTQTPSHQVTQMGQEVILRCVPISNHLYFYWYRQILGQKVEFLVSFYNNEISEKSEIFDDQFSVERPDGSNFTLKIRSTKLEDSAMYFCASRVEAAGELFFGEGSRLTVL.

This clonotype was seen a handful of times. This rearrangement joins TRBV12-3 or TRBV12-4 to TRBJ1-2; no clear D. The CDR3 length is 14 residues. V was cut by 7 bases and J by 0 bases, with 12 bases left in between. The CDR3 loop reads CASNIRGANYGYTF. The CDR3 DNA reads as TGTGCCAGCAACATCCGCGGGGCTAACTATGGCTACACCTTC.

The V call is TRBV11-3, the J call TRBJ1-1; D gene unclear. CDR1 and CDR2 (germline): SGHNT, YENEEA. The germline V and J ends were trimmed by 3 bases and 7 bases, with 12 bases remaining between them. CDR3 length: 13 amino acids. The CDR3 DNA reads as TGTGCCAGCAGCTTTGGGCAGCAATTTGAAGCTTTCTTT. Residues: CASSFGQQFEAFF.

The chain's CDR3 is CSAVDSTDTQYF. The CDR3 DNA reads as TGCAGCGCCGTGGACAGCACAGATACGCAGTATTTT. The chain has TRBV29-1 and TRBJ2-3; D unclear. Germline V lookup: CDR1 SQVTM, CDR2 ANQGSEA. The length of the CDR3 is 12 residues. V shed 7 bases and J shed 0 bases, with 8 bases lying between them.

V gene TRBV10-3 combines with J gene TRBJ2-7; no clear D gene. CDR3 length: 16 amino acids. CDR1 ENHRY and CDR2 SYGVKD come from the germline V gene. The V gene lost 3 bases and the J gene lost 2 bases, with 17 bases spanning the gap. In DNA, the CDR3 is TGTGCCATCAGTGACTCAAGCCACCGGGCCACCTACGAGCAGTACTTC. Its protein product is CAISDSSHRATYEQYF.

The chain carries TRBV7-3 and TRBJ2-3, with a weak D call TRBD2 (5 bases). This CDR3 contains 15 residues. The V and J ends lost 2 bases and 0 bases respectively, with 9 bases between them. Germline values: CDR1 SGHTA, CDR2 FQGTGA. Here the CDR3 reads CASSLEGASTDTQYF. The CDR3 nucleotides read TGTGCCAGCAGCTTAGAGGGCGCTAGCACAGATACGCAGTATTTT.

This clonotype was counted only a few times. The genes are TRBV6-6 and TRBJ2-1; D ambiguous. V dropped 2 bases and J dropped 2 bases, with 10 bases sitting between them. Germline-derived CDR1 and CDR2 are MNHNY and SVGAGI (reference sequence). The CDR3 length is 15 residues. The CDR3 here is CASSYAAATYNEQFF. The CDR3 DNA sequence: TGTGCCAGCAGTTACGCAGCAGCAACCTACAATGAGCAGTTCTTC.

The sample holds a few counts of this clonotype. In nucleotides, the CDR3 is TGCAGTGCTTCAGGCTCCAATCAGCCCCAGCATTTT. Translation: CSASGSNQPQHF. The rearrangement uses TRBV20-1 and TRBJ1-5, with D hard to call. Germline V lookup: CDR1 DFQATT, CDR2 SNEGSKA (reference sequence). CDR3 length equals 12 residues. Trimming removed 5 bases at V and 3 bases at J, with 8 bases between.

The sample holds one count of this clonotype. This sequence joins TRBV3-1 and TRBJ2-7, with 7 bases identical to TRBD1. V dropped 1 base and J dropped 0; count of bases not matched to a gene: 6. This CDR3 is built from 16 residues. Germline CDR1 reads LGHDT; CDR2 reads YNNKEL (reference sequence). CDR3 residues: CASSQGTGSSSYEQYF. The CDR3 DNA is TGTGCCAGCAGCCAAGGGACAGGTTCTAGCTCCTACGAGCAGTACTTC.

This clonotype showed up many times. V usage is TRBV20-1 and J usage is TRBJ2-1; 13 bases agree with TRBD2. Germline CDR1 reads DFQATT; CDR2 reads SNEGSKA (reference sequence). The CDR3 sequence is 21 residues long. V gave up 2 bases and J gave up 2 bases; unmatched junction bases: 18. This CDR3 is CSARSRTLLGTSGAPYNEQFF. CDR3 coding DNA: TGCAGTGCTAGATCTCGGACGTTACTCGGGACTAGCGGGGCCCCCTACAATGAGCAGTTCTTC.

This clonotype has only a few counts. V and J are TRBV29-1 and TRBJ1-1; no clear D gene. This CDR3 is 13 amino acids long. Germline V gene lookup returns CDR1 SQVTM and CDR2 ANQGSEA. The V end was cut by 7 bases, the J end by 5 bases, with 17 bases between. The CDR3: CSGFFEVRTEAFF. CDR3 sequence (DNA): TGCAGCGGGTTTTTTGAGGTGCGAACTGAAGCTTTCTTT.

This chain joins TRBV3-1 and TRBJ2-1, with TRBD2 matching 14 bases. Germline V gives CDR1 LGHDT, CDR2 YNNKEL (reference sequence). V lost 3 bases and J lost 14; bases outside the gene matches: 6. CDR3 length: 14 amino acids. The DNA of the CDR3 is TGTGCCAGCAGCCACGTGGGACTAGCGGGAGAGGAGTTCTTC. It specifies CASSHVGLAGEEFF.

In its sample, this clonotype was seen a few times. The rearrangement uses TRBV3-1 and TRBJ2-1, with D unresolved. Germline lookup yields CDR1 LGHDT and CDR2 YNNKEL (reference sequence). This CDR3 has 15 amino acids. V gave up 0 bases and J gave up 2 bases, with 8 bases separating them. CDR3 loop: CASSQDVLTYNEQFF. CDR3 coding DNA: TGTGCCAGCAGCCAAGATGTCCTAACCTACAATGAGCAGTTCTTC.

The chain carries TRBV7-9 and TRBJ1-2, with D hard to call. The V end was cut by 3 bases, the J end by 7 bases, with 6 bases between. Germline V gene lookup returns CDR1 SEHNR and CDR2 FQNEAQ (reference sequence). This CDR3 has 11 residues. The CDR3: CASSFVTGYTF. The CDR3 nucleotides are TGTGCCAGCAGCTTCGTCACTGGCTACACCTTC.

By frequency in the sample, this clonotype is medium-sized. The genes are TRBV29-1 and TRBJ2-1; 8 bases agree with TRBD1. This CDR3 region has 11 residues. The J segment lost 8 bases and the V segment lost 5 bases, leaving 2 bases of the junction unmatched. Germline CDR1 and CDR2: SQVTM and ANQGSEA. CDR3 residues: CSVKTGDEQFF. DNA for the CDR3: TGCAGCGTTAAGACAGGGGATGAGCAGTTCTTC.

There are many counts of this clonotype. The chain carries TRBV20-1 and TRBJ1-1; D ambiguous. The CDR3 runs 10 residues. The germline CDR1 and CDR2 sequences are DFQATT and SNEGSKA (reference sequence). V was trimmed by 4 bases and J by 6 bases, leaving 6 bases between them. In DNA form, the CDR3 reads TGCAGTGCTATTATTCCTGAAGCTTTCTTT. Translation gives CSAIIPEAFF.

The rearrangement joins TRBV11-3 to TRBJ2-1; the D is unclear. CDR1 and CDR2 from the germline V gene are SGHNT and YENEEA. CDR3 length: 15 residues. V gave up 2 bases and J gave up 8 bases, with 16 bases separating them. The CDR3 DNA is TGTGCCAGCAGCTTAACTGCAGAGCCCTGGGATGAGCAGTTCTTC. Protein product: CASSLTAEPWDEQFF.

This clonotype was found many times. This CDR3 reads CSASGTGGASGYTF. Here the CDR3 DNA reads TGCAGTGCTAGCGGTACAGGGGGCGCATCTGGCTACACCTTC. This sequence joins TRBV20-1 and TRBJ1-2; TRBD1 matches at 9 bases. Germline assignment: CDR1 DFQATT and CDR2 SNEGSKA (reference sequence). Losses at the gene ends were 3 bases for V and 7 bases for J; bases not matched to a gene: 9. There are 14 residues in the CDR3.

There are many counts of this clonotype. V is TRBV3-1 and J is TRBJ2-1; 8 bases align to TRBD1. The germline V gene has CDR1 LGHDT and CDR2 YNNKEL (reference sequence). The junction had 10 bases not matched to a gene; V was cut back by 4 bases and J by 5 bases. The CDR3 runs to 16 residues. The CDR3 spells CASSRIQGAKDNEQFF. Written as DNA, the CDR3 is TGTGCCAGCAGCCGAATTCAGGGGGCTAAGGACAATGAGCAGTTCTTC.

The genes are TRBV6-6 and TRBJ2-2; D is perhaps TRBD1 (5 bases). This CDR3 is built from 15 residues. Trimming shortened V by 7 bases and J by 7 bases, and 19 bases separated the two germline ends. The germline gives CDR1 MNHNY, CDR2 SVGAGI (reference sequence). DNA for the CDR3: TGTGCCAGCACCATGACCCAGGGAAAGGGCGGGGAGCTGTTTTTT. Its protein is CASTMTQGKGGELFF.

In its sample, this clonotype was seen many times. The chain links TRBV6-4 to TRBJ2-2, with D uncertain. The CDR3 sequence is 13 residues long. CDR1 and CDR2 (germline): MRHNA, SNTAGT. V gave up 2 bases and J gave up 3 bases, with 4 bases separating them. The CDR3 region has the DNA TGTGCCAGCAGTGACGGCGACACCGGGGAGCTGTTTTTT. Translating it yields CASSDGDTGELFF.

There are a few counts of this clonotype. The chain's CDR3 is CASSPERQVSYGYTF. CDR3 bases: TGTGCCAGCTCACCCGAGCGTCAGGTATCCTATGGCTACACCTTC. This chain joins TRBV18 and TRBJ1-2, with no clear D. Germline lookup yields CDR1 KGHSH and CDR2 LQKENI. Trimming stripped 3 bases from V and 4 bases from J, with 15 bases between. This CDR3 has 15 amino acids.

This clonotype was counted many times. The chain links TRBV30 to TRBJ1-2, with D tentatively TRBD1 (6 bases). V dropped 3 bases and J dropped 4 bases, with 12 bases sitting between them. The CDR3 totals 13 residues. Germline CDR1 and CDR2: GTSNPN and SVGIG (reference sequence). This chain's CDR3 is CAWRTGVPYGYTF. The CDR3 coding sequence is TGTGCCTGGAGGACAGGCGTGCCCTATGGCTACACCTTC.

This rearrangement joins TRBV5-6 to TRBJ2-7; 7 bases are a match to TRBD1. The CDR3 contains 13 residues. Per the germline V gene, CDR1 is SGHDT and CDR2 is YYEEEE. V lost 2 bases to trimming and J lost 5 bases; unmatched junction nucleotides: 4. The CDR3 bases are TGTGCCAGCAGCTTCTTCGACAGGGACGAGCAGTACTTC. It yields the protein CASSFFDRDEQYF. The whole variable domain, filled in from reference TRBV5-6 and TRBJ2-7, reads DAGVTQSPTHLIKTRGQQVTLRCSPKSGHDTVSWYQQALGQGPQFIFQYYEEEERQRGNFPDRFSGHQFPNYSSELNVNALLLGDSALYLCASSFFDRDEQYFGPGTRLTVT.